These 4 T cell receptor beta chains were sequenced from one sample in a study of blood T cell repertoires in COVID-19. Generated by immunoSEQ multiplex PCR, the TCRdb table keeps only in-frame clones and is missing some. The data contain roughly 250,000 clones, less than 90% of them seen just once; the ten biggest clones take up approximately 3.7%. The sample comprised peripheral blood. These receptors were taken from a man aged 55 to 69 who had recovered from COVID-19.

The chain couples TRBV4-1 to TRBJ1-5, with D unclear. The CDR3 length is 17 residues. Germline lookup yields CDR1 MGHRA and CDR2 YSYEKL. The ends were cut back, 1 base at V and 1 base at J, with 14 bases in the middle. The CDR3 nucleotides read TGCGCCAGCAGCCAAGGCCTTAGAGGGAAAAGCAATCAGCCCCAGCATTTT. Encoded protein: CASSQGLRGKSNQPQHF.

The chain carries TRBV5-1 and TRBJ1-2; 9 bases agree with TRBD1. The germline V gene has CDR1 SGHRS and CDR2 YFSETQ. With V trimmed by 3 bases and J by 4 bases, 4 bases remained unmatched. The CDR3 is 14 residues long. This CDR3 is CASSSGQGLYGYTF. DNA for the CDR3: TGCGCCAGCAGCTCGGGACAGGGACTCTATGGCTACACCTTC.

This clone has a handful of counts. The chain uses TRBV6-1 and TRBJ2-6, with 7 positions matching TRBD1. The CDR3 runs to 20 residues. Per germline, CDR1 MNHNS and CDR2 SASEGT. V gave up 3 bases and J gave up 0 bases; unmatched junction bases: 14. The CDR3: CASSEWGQPTPISGANVLTF. DNA for the CDR3: TGTGCCAGCAGTGAGTGGGGACAGCCTACTCCCATCTCTGGGGCCAACGTCCTGACTTTC.

This clone was recorded once. The rearrangement uses TRBV15 and TRBJ2-1; TRBD1 aligns across 12 bases. Germline assignment: CDR1 LNHNV and CDR2 YYDKDF (reference sequence). CDR3 length: 15 amino acids. V lost 9 bases and J lost 7; bases outside the gene matches: 10. The chain's CDR3 is CATTPGTGGWNEQFF. DNA for the CDR3: TGTGCCACTACTCCGGGGACAGGGGGCTGGAATGAGCAGTTCTTC.